A selection of T cell receptor beta chains follows, all from one sample in a study of shared clonotypes between healthy human individuals. Libraries were prepared by immunoSEQ multiplex PCR; TCRdb keeps only in-frame clonotypes and omits some of them. Among approximately 2,000,000 clones, approximately 92% were seen once, and the ten largest hold roughly 1.7%. Sequenced input: naive CD8+ T cells from PBMCs. The receptors stem from a man aged 18 to 29 in good health. Some clones in this sample may be carry-over from other donors' samples. CDR3s include the opening cysteine and the closing phenylalanine or tryptophan. Fields, in order: clone size, J gene, D gene, V gene, CDR3 protein, CDR3 DNA. A D gene is named only where the DNA matches it firmly. Rows give clone size only sometimes, using once, few, many, or a class for an expanded clone.

>once|TRBJ1-4|TRBD1|TRBV4-2
CASSQVTGDPPAFF
TGTGCCAGCAGCCAAGTTACAGGGGACCCCCCGGCGTTTTTT
>-|TRBJ2-1|-|TRBV9
CASSGSRDSYNEQFF
TGTGCCAGCAGCGGAAGCAGGGATTCCTACAATGAGCAGTTCTTC
>-|TRBJ2-7|-|TRBV27
CASSIRAVSSYEQYF
TGTGCCAGCAGTATCAGAGCCGTCAGCTCCTACGAGCAGTACTTC
>-|TRBJ2-6|-|TRBV15
CATSRYSMRSGANVLTF
TGTGCCACCAGCAGATACAGTATGAGATCTGGGGCCAACGTCCTGACTTTC
>-|TRBJ2-3|-|TRBV27
CASSLSKDTSTDTQYF
TGTGCCAGCAGTTTATCGAAAGATACTAGCACAGATACGCAGTATTTT
>-|TRBJ2-7|-|TRBV4-1
CASSQGGGGYEQYF
TGCGCCAGCAGCCAAGGAGGGGGAGGCTACGAGCAGTACTTC
>-|TRBJ1-4|-|TRBV7-9
CASRDGAADEKLFF
TGTGCCAGCAGGGATGGGGCCGCAGATGAAAAACTGTTTTTT
>-|TRBJ1-1|TRBD1|TRBV7-2
CASSLSGTALMNTEAFF
TGTGCCAGCAGCTTGTCCGGGACAGCCCTCATGAACACTGAAGCTTTCTTT
>-|TRBJ2-7|-|TRBV7-9
CASSPWDTAYEQYF
TGTGCCAGCAGCCCCTGGGACACAGCCTATGAGCAGTACTTC
>-|TRBJ1-2|-|TRBV15
CATSRVGVRDYGYTF
TGTGCCACCAGCAGAGTTGGGGTGAGGGACTATGGCTACACCTTC
>-|TRBJ2-3|TRBD2|TRBV9
CASSVELAGRPSTDTQYF
TGTGCCAGCAGCGTAGAACTAGCGGGGCGACCTAGCACAGATACGCAGTATTTT
>-|TRBJ2-7|-|TRBV9
CASSQGHLAYEQYF
TGTGCCAGCAGCCAGGGGCACCTCGCCTACGAGCAGTACTTC
>-|TRBJ2-7|-|TRBV28
CASSLRGAGYEQYF
TGTGCCAGCAGTTTACGGGGGGCCGGATACGAGCAGTACTTC
>few|TRBJ2-2|-|TRBV5-8
CASSWTGELFF
TGTGCCAGCAGCTGGACCGGGGAGCTGTTTTTT
>-|TRBJ2-3|-|TRBV30
CAWQTDTQYF
TGTGCCTGGCAGACGGATACGCAGTATTTT
>-|TRBJ2-1|-|TRBV14
CASSPDRRLYNEQFF
TGTGCCAGCAGCCCCGACAGGAGACTCTACAATGAGCAGTTCTTC
>-|TRBJ2-1|-|TRBV4-1
CASSPSQIAMSYNEQFF
TGCGCCAGCAGCCCTTCTCAGATAGCGATGTCCTACAATGAGCAGTTCTTC